One and the same sample provided the 25 T cell receptor beta chains below, sequenced in a study of T cells in Graves' hyperthyroidism and ophthalmopathy. TCR beta CDR3 regions were amplified from RNA. A first-round RT-PCR of the TCR CDR3 used the HTBI primer set. TCRdb recomputed calls from the multiplex PCR reads with MiXCR, one row per CDR3 protein. The sample lists approximately 530,000 distinct CDR3 sequences, 15% to 20% occurring once. The sequencing input was blood. All receptors come from a woman younger than 30 with Graves' hyperthyroidism.

This clonotype was seen many times. This chain uses TRBV10-3 with TRBJ2-3, with no clear D. The length of the CDR3 is 16 residues. From germline, CDR1 is ENHRY and CDR2 SYGVKD. Trimming pared 0 bases from V and 0 bases from J, leaving 10 bases between. The CDR3 DNA reads TGTGCCATCAGTGAGTCGAGGCAAGGTAGCACAGATACGCAGTATTTT. It specifies CAISESRQGSTDTQYF.

This clonotype has a count of ten or more. The chain couples TRBV12-3 or TRBV12-4 to TRBJ2-2; TRBD2 matches 11 bases. The CDR3 loop spans 16 amino acids. V was clipped by 6 bases and J by 5 bases; unmatched bases: 8. The CDR3 nucleotides are TGTGCCAGCAGCCAAACTAGCGGGAGTTGGACCGGGGAGCTGTTTTTT. Amino acid sequence: CASSQTSGSWTGELFF.

Many counts were recorded for this clonotype. The CDR3 coding sequence is TGTGCCAGCCTACAAAGTCTGAACACTGAAGCTTTCTTT. Protein product: CASLQSLNTEAFF. The chain recombines TRBV18 with TRBJ1-1; D not resolved. Germline CDR1 and CDR2: KGHSH and LQKENI. With 8 bases removed from V and 0 bases from J, the gap between germline ends came to 10 bases. The CDR3 extends over 13 amino acids.

This clonotype was seen repeatedly, ten times or more. The CDR3 region has the DNA TGTGCCAGCAGTTTTCATAGTGTGGGGGCTCGAGACTACAATGAGCAGTTCTTC. Translated: CASSFHSVGARDYNEQFF. The chain uses TRBV12-3 or TRBV12-4 and TRBJ2-1; tentatively, D is TRBD1 (6 bases). The CDR3 contains 18 residues. V lost 3 bases, J lost 3 bases, and 21 bases lay in between.

This clonotype was counted between two and nine times. One end of the junction fails to match germline, which may point to a read error. The chain has TRBV24-1 and TRBJ2-2; perhaps D is TRBD1 or TRBD2 (5 bases each). This CDR3 region has 12 residues. CDR1 is KGHDR, CDR2 SFDVKD, per germline. CDR3 coding DNA: TGTGCCATCGCAGGGAGTCACGGGAAGCTGTTTTTT. This codes for CAIAGSHGKLFF.

This clonotype was recorded a few times. This rearrangement joins TRBV24-1 to TRBJ2-1, with D tentatively TRBD1 (5 bases). V was trimmed by 8 bases and J by 4 bases, leaving 14 bases between them. Germline V gene lookup returns CDR1 KGHDR and CDR2 SFDVKD. This CDR3 has 14 residues. The CDR3 sequence is CATKADGAYNEQFF. The CDR3 region has the DNA TGTGCCACCAAGGCGGATGGGGCTTACAATGAGCAGTTCTTC.

At least ten counts were recorded for this clonotype. The genes are TRBV5-5 and TRBJ1-1; D call uncertain. CDR1 is SGHKS, CDR2 YYEKEE, per germline (reference sequence). V lost 0 bases and J 4 bases, leaving 13 bases between the germline ends. The CDR3 runs 15 residues. Here the CDR3 DNA reads TGTGCCAGCAGCTTGGTAGGGAGCGACGGCACTGAAGCTTTCTTT. It codes for CASSLVGSDGTEAFF.

This clonotype showed up many times. This chain joins TRBV4-1 and TRBJ1-2; 10 nucleotides line up with TRBD1. This CDR3 region has 16 residues. V trimming: 0 bases; J trimming: 5 bases; junction bases outside the gene matches: 6. Per the germline V gene, CDR1 is MGHRA and CDR2 is YSYEKL. Here the CDR3 DNA reads TGCGCCAGCAGCCAAGATGGAGGACAGGGGGTTTATGGCTACACCTTC. Encoded protein: CASSQDGGQGVYGYTF.

Ten or more counts support this clonotype. The rearrangement links TRBV10-1 to TRBJ2-3, with 9 bases fitting TRBD2. Germline V gene data show CDR1 as WNHNN and CDR2 as SYGVQD (reference sequence). Germline trimming cut 2 bases from V and 2 bases from J; bases unmatched to any gene: 5. The CDR3 has 16 amino acids. The CDR3 region has the DNA TGCGCCAGCAGTGAGGATACTAGCGGGCTCACAGATACGCAGTATTTT. Amino acids: CASSEDTSGLTDTQYF.

Ten or more counts support this clonotype. V gene TRBV7-2 combines with J gene TRBJ1-6, with 7 bases aligning to TRBD1. Germline V gene data show CDR1 as SGHTA and CDR2 as FQGNSA. The CDR3 contains 15 residues. The ends lost 4 bases at V and 11 bases at J; junction bases unmatched: 11. This chain's CDR3 is CASSSPGAGGTPLHF. CDR3 bases: TGTGCCAGCAGCTCACCGGGGGCAGGGGGGACACCCCTCCACTTT.

For the CDR3, the DNA is TGTGCCAGCAGCGTAGCTTCAGGGGGCGGTGAAAAACTGTTTTTT. Its translation: CASSVASGGGEKLFF. The gene calls are TRBV9 and TRBJ1-4, with 8 bases aligning to TRBD1. The CDR3 contains 15 residues. CDR1 and CDR2 (germline): SGDLS, YYNGEE. Germline trimming cut 0 bases from V and 7 bases from J; bases unmatched to any gene: 5.

The chain links TRBV29-1 to TRBJ1-5; TRBD1 matches at 9 bases. V trimming: 2 bases; J trimming: 7 bases; junction bases outside the gene matches: 6. There are 14 residues in the CDR3. CDR1 and CDR2 from the germline V gene are SQVTM and ANQGSEA. DNA for the CDR3: TGCAGCGTTGAAAGTGAGGGACAGGGACAGCCCCAGCATTTT. This translates into CSVESEGQGQPQHF.

The V gene is TRBV20-1, the J gene TRBJ2-3; 8 nucleotides line up with TRBD2. Germline CDR1 reads DFQATT; CDR2 reads SNEGSKA (reference sequence). Trimming at V came to 3 bases and at J to 6 bases, leaving 8 bases not matched to a gene. The CDR3 has 14 amino acids. CDR3 residues: CSASRAGVSDTQYF. DNA of the CDR3: TGCAGTGCTAGCAGAGCGGGAGTGTCGGATACGCAGTATTTT.

The chain links TRBV5-5 to TRBJ2-2; D unresolved. CDR1 is SGHKS, CDR2 YYEKEE, per germline (reference sequence). CDR3 length: 12 amino acids. V lost 4 bases, J lost 9 bases, and 10 bases lay in between. Here the CDR3 reads CASSHETRELFF. In nucleotides, the CDR3 is TGTGCCAGCAGCCATGAGACCCGGGAGCTGTTTTTT.

This chain uses TRBV6-1 with TRBJ1-1; 7 bases fit TRBD1. The V segment lost 5 bases and the J segment 4 bases; nucleotides outside the gene matches: 10. Germline-derived CDR1 and CDR2 are MNHNS and SASEGT. The length of the CDR3 is 15 residues. As DNA, the CDR3 is TGTGCCAGCAGTTTAAACAGGGGTCGGGTCACTGAAGCTTTCTTT. This codes for CASSLNRGRVTEAFF.

This clonotype has only a few counts. V usage is TRBV7-2 and J usage is TRBJ2-1, with a weak D call TRBD2 (5 bases). Looked up from germline, CDR1 is SGHTA and CDR2 is FQGNSA. V was clipped by 3 bases and J by 5 bases, with 8 bases between them. The CDR3 runs to 13 residues. CDR3: CASSFYGDNEQFF. CDR3 nucleotides: TGTGCCAGCAGCTTTTACGGGGACAATGAGCAGTTCTTC.

This clonotype was observed a few times. The genes are TRBV20-1 and TRBJ2-2, with D possibly TRBD2 on 5 matching bases. V was clipped by 6 bases and J by 6 bases, with 17 bases between them. CDR3 length: 14 amino acids. Per germline, CDR1 DFQATT and CDR2 SNEGSKA (reference sequence). The CDR3 bases are TGCAGTGCCCCCAATCCGGTGGGAGCCGGGGAGCTGTTTTTT. Translated, it gives CSAPNPVGAGELFF.

The chain uses TRBV10-2 and TRBJ2-7, with D possibly TRBD2 on 5 matching bases. Looked up from germline, CDR1 is WSHSY and CDR2 is SAAADI. The CDR3 extends over 15 amino acids. The V end was cut by 5 bases, the J end by 0 bases, with 14 bases between. The CDR3 protein is CASSPVKRTSYEQYF. The CDR3 nucleotides are TGCGCCAGCAGTCCGGTGAAGCGGACCTCCTACGAGCAGTACTTC.

This clonotype was seen a handful of times. This chain connects TRBV15 to TRBJ2-7; D may be TRBD1 (5 bases). Germline-derived CDR1 and CDR2 are LNHNV and YYDKDF (reference sequence). V lost 6 bases and J 0 bases, leaving 12 bases between the germline ends. The length of the CDR3 is 14 residues. The CDR3 region is CATSSGSISYEQYF. The CDR3 DNA sequence: TGTGCCACCAGTTCAGGGTCTATCTCCTACGAGCAGTACTTC.

This clonotype was recorded many times. The CDR3 DNA reads as TGCAGTGCTAGAGGAGCGGCGGGGGAGGCTTCACCCCTCCACTTT. It translates to CSARGAAGEASPLHF. The rearrangement joins TRBV20-1 to TRBJ1-6; possible D gene TRBD1, 5 bases. This CDR3 comprises 15 residues. With 1 base removed from V and 9 bases from J, the gap between germline ends came to 16 bases. The germline V gene encodes CDR1 DFQATT and CDR2 SNEGSKA (reference sequence).

There are many counts of this clonotype. The chain combines TRBV7-2 with TRBJ2-1; tentatively, D is TRBD1 (6 bases). The V end lost 1 base, the J end lost 10 bases, and 17 bases lay between the germline ends. From germline, CDR1 is SGHTA and CDR2 FQGNSA. The CDR3 is 15 amino acids. The CDR3 DNA follows: TGTGCCAGCAGCTTAGGAACAGGGCCCTCCGGGGAGCAGTTCTTC. It specifies CASSLGTGPSGEQFF.

With regard to this clonotype: A single base separates this from a much larger clone, so it may be a read error. V is TRBV6-2 or TRBV6-3 and J is TRBJ1-1; D call uncertain. This CDR3 is 16 amino acids long. The germline V gene encodes CDR1 MNHEY and CDR2 SVGEGT. CDR3 bases: TGTGCCAGCACCCGCCCAAGTGGGCCCATGAACACTGAAGCTCTCTTT. Amino acid sequence: CASTRPSGPMNTEALF.

V gene TRBV5-4 combines with J gene TRBJ2-7; 10 bases fit TRBD2. The junction had 7 bases not matched to a gene; V was cut back by 0 bases and J by 7 bases. Germline CDR1 is SGHNT and CDR2 is YYREEE (reference sequence). This CDR3 has 15 residues. CDR3 loop: CASSLELAGVREQYF. As DNA, the CDR3 is TGTGCCAGCAGCTTGGAGCTAGCGGGGGTTCGGGAGCAGTACTTC. Full variable domain (remainder filled in from reference TRBV5-4 and TRBJ2-7): ETGVTQSPTHLIKTRGQQVTLRCSSQSGHNTVSWYQQALGQGPQFIFQYYREEENGRGNFPPRFSGLQFPNYSSELNVNALELDDSALYLCASSLELAGVREQYFGPGTRLTVT.

V gene TRBV5-4 combines with J gene TRBJ2-1; tentative D call: TRBD2 (6 bases). Per germline, CDR1 SGHNT and CDR2 YYREEE (reference sequence). The V end was cut by 3 bases, the J end by 7 bases, with 17 bases between. This CDR3 contains 15 residues. The CDR3 bases are TGTGCCAGCAGCTCCCTAGGAGGGCAATGGAATGAGCAGTTCTTC. Its translation is CASSSLGGQWNEQFF.

On this clonotype: Germline and junction disagree at one end, which may indicate a read error. The chain joins TRBV5-1 to TRBJ1-1; maybe TRBD1 (6 bases). CDR3 size: 15 residues. CDR1 SGHRS and CDR2 YFSETQ come from the germline V gene. The CDR3 loop reads CASSTRTVRDTEAFF. In nucleotides, the CDR3 is TGTGCCAGCAGCACACGGACAGTCCGGGACACTGAAGCTTTCTTT.